The 7 T cell receptor beta chains given below trace back to one sample, sequenced in a study of early T cells in non-severe SARS-CoV-2 infection. TCRdb re-derived calls from the 5' RACE reads in MiXCR, one entry per CDR3 protein. The sample contains 45,000 to 55,000 distinct CDR3 sequences, roughly 6.8% of which appear only once. The source material was whole blood. The receptors derive from an adult who was a healthcare worker with PCR-confirmed SARS-CoV-2 infection or an uninfected control (not recorded which).

V usage is TRBV7-3 and J usage is TRBJ2-5; 8 bases align to TRBD1. The CDR3 has 16 residues. With 6 bases clipped from V and 2 bases from J, the junction kept 11 bases outside the gene matches. From germline, CDR1 is SGHTA and CDR2 FQGTGA. The CDR3 DNA is TGTGCCAGCAGGGCTCAGGGGGCGGCCGGACAAGAGACCCAGTACTTC. Its protein product is CASRAQGAAGQETQYF.

This clonotype occurred a few times. The chain is built from TRBV10-1 and TRBJ1-1; D gene uncertain. The ends were cut back, 5 bases at V and 3 bases at J, with 10 bases in the middle. The CDR3 consists of 13 residues. Germline CDR1 reads WNHNN; CDR2 reads SYGVQD (reference sequence). The CDR3 sequence: CASSLRWDTEAFF. The CDR3 bases are TGCGCCAGCAGTCTCCGGTGGGACACTGAAGCTTTCTTT.

This clonotype has at least ten counts. V and J are TRBV12-3 or TRBV12-4 and TRBJ2-7; 9 bases agree with TRBD1. The V gene end was trimmed by 5 bases and the J gene end by 3 bases; junction bases not matched to a gene: 11. This CDR3 has 16 residues. In nucleotides, the CDR3 is TGTGCCAGCAGTCCAACCCTCGGGACAGGGAACTACGAGCAGTACTTC. Amino acid sequence: CASSPTLGTGNYEQYF.

The rearrangement uses TRBV19 and TRBJ1-4, with D tentatively TRBD1 (6 bases). The germline gives CDR1 LNHDA, CDR2 SQIVND (reference sequence). Between the trimmed V and J ends, which lost 8 bases and 1 base, there was a span of 11 bases. The CDR3 has 14 residues. This CDR3 is CASRTGLTNEKLFF. The CDR3 nucleotides read TGTGCCAGTCGAACAGGGTTAACTAATGAAAAACTGTTTTTT.

In this sample, this clonotype turned up a few times. This rearrangement joins TRBV7-9 to TRBJ2-7; possible D gene TRBD2, 7 bases. V lost 3 bases and J 2 bases, leaving 14 bases between the germline ends. CDR3 length equals 15 residues. The germline V gene has CDR1 SEHNR and CDR2 FQNEAQ (reference sequence). The DNA for the CDR3 is TGTGCCAGCAGCTTGGGGGGGCTTATTACCTACGAGCAGTACTTC. Protein: CASSLGGLITYEQYF.

This clonotype was seen repeatedly, ten times or more. The J gene is TRBJ1-2, the V gene TRBV10-3; 9 bases are a match to TRBD1. The trim removed 6 bases at V and 7 bases at J, leaving 3 bases unmatched. Germline V gene lookup returns CDR1 ENHRY and CDR2 SYGVKD. The CDR3 runs 12 residues. The CDR3 loop reads CAIRGQGGGYTF. The CDR3, as DNA: TGTGCCATCAGGGGACAGGGTGGTGGCTACACCTTC.

This clonotype was observed at least ten times. V usage is TRBV12-3 or TRBV12-4 and J usage is TRBJ1-1; D perhaps matches TRBD1 (5 bases). CDR3 length: 14 residues. V lost 7 bases, J lost 6 bases, and 18 bases lay in between. CDR3 loop: CASTLTDHHSEAFF. The CDR3 DNA reads as TGTGCCAGCACCCTGACAGATCATCACTCTGAAGCTTTCTTT.